This T cell receptor (beta chain) was observed in a study of blood T cells in healthy people across ages. Primers used in a second PCR of about 7 to 12 cycles were a sample-barcoded 5' primer and a J-beta primer mix. TCRdb fed the 5' RACE reads into MiXCR, producing one record per CDR3 protein. The table shows more than 1,400,000 distinct CDR3 sequences, with 42% occurring only once. With 2 bases removed from V and 9 bases from J, the gap between germline ends came to 14 bases. The CDR3 loop spans 13 amino acids. Germline assignment: CDR1 MNHNS and CDR2 SASEGT. The clonotype comes from a woman younger than 35 in good health. The rearrangement joins TRBV6-1 to TRBJ2-7, with a weak D call TRBD2 (6 bases). The sample was blood. The CDR3 DNA reads as TGTGCCAGCAGTGAATTAGGAAGGAGGGGGCAGTACTTC. Protein sequence: CASSELGRRGQYF.